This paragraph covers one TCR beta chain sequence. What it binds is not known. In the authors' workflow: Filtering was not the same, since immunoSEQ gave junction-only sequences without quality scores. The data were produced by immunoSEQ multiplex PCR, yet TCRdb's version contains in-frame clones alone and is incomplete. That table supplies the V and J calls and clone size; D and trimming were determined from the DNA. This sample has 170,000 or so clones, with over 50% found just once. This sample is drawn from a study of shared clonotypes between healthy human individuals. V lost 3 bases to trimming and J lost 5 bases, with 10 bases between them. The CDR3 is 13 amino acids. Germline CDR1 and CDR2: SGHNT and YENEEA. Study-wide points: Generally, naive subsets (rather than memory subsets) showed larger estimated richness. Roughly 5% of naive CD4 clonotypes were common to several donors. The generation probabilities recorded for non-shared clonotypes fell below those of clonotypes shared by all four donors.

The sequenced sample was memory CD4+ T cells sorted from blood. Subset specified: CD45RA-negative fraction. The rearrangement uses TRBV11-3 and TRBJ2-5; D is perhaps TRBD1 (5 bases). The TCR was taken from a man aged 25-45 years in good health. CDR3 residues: CASSFPGSETQYF. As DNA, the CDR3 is TGTGCCAGCAGCTTCCCAGGGTCGGAGACCCAGTACTTC.